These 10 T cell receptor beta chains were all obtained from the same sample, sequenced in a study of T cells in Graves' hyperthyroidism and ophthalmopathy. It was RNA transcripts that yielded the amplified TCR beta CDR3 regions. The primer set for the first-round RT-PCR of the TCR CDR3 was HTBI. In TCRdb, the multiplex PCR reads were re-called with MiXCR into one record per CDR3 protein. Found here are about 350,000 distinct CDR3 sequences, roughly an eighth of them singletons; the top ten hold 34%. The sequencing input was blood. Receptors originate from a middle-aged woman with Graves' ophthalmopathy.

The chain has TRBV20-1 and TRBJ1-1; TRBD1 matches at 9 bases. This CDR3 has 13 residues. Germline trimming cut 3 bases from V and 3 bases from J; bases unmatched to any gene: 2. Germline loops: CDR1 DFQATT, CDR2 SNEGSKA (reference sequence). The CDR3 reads CSARRDRDTEAFF. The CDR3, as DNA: TGCAGTGCTAGGCGGGACAGGGACACTGAAGCTTTCTTT.

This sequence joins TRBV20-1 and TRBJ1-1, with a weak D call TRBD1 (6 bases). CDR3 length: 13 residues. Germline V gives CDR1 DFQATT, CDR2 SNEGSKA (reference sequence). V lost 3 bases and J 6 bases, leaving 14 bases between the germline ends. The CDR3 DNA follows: TGCAGTGCTAGGAGGGGGGGTGGGCCTGAAGCTTTCTTT. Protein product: CSARRGGGPEAFF.

CDR3 in DNA: TGCAGTGCTGAAACAGGGGCCGGCGGGGAGCTGTTTTTT. This translates into CSAETGAGGELFF. The chain links TRBV20-1 to TRBJ2-2; 7 bases agree with TRBD1. V shed 5 bases and J 7 bases; nucleotides not matched to a gene: 7. The CDR3 loop spans 13 amino acids. CDR1 is DFQATT, CDR2 SNEGSKA, per germline (reference sequence).

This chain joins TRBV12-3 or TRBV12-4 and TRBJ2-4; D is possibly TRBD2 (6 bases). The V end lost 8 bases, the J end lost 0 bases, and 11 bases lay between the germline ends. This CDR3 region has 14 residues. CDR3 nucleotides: TGTGCCAGCGGAGGGACTTTAGCCAAAAACATTCAGTACTTC. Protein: CASGGTLAKNIQYF.

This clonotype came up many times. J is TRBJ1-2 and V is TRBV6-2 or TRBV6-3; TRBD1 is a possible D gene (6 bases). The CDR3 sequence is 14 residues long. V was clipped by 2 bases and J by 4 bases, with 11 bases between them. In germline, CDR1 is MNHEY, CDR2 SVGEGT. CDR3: CASSYAGAGYGYTF. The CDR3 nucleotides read TGTGCCAGCAGTTACGCAGGGGCTGGCTATGGCTACACCTTC.

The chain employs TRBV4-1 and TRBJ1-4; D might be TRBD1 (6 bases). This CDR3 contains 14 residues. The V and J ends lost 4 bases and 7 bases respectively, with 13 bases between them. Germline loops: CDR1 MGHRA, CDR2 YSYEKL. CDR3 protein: CASSRKMTGEKLFF. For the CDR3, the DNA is TGCGCCAGCAGCCGGAAAATGACAGGTGAAAAACTGTTTTTT.

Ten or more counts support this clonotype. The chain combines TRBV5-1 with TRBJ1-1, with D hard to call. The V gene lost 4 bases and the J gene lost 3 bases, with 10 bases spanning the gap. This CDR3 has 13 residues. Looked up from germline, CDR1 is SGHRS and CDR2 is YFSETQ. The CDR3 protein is CASSRSEDTEAFF. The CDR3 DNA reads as TGCGCCAGCAGCCGATCCGAGGACACTGAAGCTTTCTTT.

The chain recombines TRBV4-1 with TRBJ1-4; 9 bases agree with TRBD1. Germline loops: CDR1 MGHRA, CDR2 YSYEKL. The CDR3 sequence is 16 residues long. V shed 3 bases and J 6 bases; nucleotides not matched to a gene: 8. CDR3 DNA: TGCGCCAGCAGCCAGTCCGCGGGACAGGGAGATGAAAAACTGTTTTTT. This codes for CASSQSAGQGDEKLFF.

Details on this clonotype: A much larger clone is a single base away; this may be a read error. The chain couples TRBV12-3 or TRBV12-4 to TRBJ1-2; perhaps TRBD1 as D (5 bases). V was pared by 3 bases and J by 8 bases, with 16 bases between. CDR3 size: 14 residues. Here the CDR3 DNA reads TGTGCCAGCAGTTTCCTCGGGGGGGTTTCGGGCTACACCTTC. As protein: CASSFLGGVSGYTF.

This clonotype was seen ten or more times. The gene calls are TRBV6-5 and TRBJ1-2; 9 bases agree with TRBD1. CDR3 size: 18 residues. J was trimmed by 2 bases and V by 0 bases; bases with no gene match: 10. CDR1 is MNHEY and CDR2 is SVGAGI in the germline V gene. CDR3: CASSYSGQGLLANYGYTF. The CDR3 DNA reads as TGTGCCAGCAGTTACTCGGGACAGGGCCTCTTAGCGAACTATGGCTACACCTTC.